This passage covers 6 T cell receptor beta chains from one sample sequenced in a study of CD8 T cells in ankylosing spondylitis. Via MiXCR, TCRdb re-called the 5' RACE reads, giving one row per CDR3 protein. The sample has under 150,000 distinct CDR3 sequences, 7% to 9% seen once. The sequencing sample was made of synovial fluid, either unsorted or a sorted T cell fraction (not recorded which). These receptors all stem from a male donor with ankylosing spondylitis.

This clonotype was counted at least ten times. The rearrangement links TRBV11-2 to TRBJ2-1; TRBD2 aligns across 10 bases. Per germline, CDR1 SGHAT and CDR2 FQNNGV. The CDR3 totals 17 residues. With 6 bases clipped from V and 6 bases from J, the junction kept 14 bases outside the gene matches. CDR3 DNA sequence: TGTGCCAGCAGTCCTCGGACGGGGACTAGCGTTTTCAATGAGCAGTTCTTC. Translation: CASSPRTGTSVFNEQFF.

CDR3 sequence reads: CASSSQGQGYNEQFF. CDR3 nucleotides: TGTGCCAGCAGCTCACAGGGACAAGGGTACAATGAGCAGTTCTTC. V is TRBV3-1 and J is TRBJ2-1, with TRBD1 as a possible D gene (6 bases). Germline V gene sequence: CDR1 LGHDT, CDR2 YNNKEL (reference sequence). The CDR3 totals 15 residues. V lost 5 bases to trimming and J lost 4 bases, with 15 bases between them.

The gene calls are TRBV4-3 and TRBJ2-5, with D hard to call. Germline V gene data show CDR1 as LGHNA and CDR2 as YSLEER. With 5 bases removed from V and 7 bases from J, the gap between germline ends came to 11 bases. The CDR3 is made up of 12 amino acids. The CDR3 is CASSSQLGTQYF. The CDR3 DNA sequence: TGCGCCAGCAGCTCACAACTGGGGACCCAGTACTTC.

This clonotype was recorded at least ten times. The chain employs TRBV5-1 and TRBJ1-6; a weak D match, TRBD1 (5 bases). Germline V gives CDR1 SGHRS, CDR2 YFSETQ. The CDR3 is 16 amino acids. V was cut by 0 bases and J by 9 bases, with 16 bases left in between. CDR3 protein: CASSLDGAGLGSPLHF. The CDR3 DNA is TGCGCCAGCAGCTTGGACGGGGCCGGGTTGGGTTCACCCCTCCACTTT.

This clonotype showed up just a few times. V is TRBV28 and J is TRBJ2-5; the D is unclear. The CDR3 loop spans 16 amino acids. Germline CDR1 reads MDHEN; CDR2 reads SYDVKM. V lost 3 bases, J lost 2 bases, and 16 bases lay in between. CDR3 coding DNA: TGTGCCAGCAGTTTCGGGCCAGCGTCGAGACAAGAGACCCAGTACTTC. Translation: CASSFGPASRQETQYF.

This clonotype was detected many times. The V gene is TRBV19, the J gene TRBJ1-5; D is unresolved. This CDR3 contains 13 residues. V gave up 2 bases and J gave up 8 bases, with 10 bases separating them. CDR1 is LNHDA and CDR2 is SQIVND in the germline V gene (reference sequence). The CDR3 reads CASSILGLEPQHF. The DNA for the CDR3 is TGTGCCAGTAGTATACTGGGATTGGAGCCCCAGCATTTT.